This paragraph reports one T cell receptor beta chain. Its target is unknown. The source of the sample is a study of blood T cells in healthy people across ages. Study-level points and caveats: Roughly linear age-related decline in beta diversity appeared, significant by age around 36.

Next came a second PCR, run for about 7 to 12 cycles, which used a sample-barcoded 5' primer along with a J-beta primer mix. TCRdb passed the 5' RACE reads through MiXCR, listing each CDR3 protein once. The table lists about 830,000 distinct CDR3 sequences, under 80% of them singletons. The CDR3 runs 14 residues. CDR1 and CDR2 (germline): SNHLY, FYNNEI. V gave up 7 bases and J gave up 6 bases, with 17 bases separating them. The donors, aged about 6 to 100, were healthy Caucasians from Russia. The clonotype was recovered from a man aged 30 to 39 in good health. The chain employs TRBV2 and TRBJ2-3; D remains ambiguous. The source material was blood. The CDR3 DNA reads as TGTGCCAGCAACGATCCAGGCCCGGCGGATACGCAGTATTTT. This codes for CASNDPGPADTQYF.